A selection of T cell receptor beta chains follows, all from one sample in a study of T cell responses to AZD1222 COVID-19 vaccine. Clones were sequenced by immunoSEQ multiplex PCR, and TCRdb holds only the in-frame ones, with some missing. The sample includes more than 85,000 clones, roughly 90% seen only once; the top ten take about 16%. Sequenced here: peripheral blood, sampled 28 days after the second AZD1222 dose. The receptors were sampled from an adult who received the AZD1222 COVID-19 vaccine. The CDR3 runs from the conserved cysteine through the conserved F or W. A D gene is named only where the DNA matches it firmly. Clone size is not always given. Where it is, it says once, few, many or a class for expanded clones.

D,size,V,J,DNA,CDR3
.,once,TRBV4-1,TRBJ2-2,TGCGCCAGCAGCCAAGAGGGACACCTCGGCGGGGAGCTGTTTTTT,CASSQEGHLGGELFF
.,.,TRBV30,TRBJ1-3,TGTGCCTGGAGTGTAACGGCCTCTGGAAACACCATATATTTT,CAWSVTASGNTIYF
.,.,TRBV19,TRBJ1-5,TGTGCCAGTAGGGCAGACAGGAGAGGGGCACAGCCCCAGCATTTT,CASRADRRGAQPQHF
.,.,TRBV30,TRBJ1-6,TGTGCCTGGAGCTTTGGGGGCCGGGGGAATTCACCCCTCCACTTT,CAWSFGGRGNSPLHF
.,few,TRBV5-5,TRBJ1-1,TGTGCCAGCAGCTTGGGCTCCGAGGATGAAGCTTTCTTT,CASSLGSEDEAFF
.,.,TRBV9,TRBJ2-3,TGTGCCAGCAGCGTAGAGGGCTTCCCGGCAGATACGCAGTATTTT,CASSVEGFPADTQYF
.,once,TRBV27,TRBJ1-1,TGTGCCAGGGCCAATAGGGATACTGAAGCTTTCTTT,CARANRDTEAFF
.,.,TRBV19,TRBJ1-5,TGTGCCGGTGGGGAGAGAGAGCAGCCCCAGCATTTT,CAGGEREQPQHF
.,.,TRBV3-1/TRBV3-2,TRBJ2-7,TGTGCCAGCAGCCAAGAAGTTACTACCGAGCAGTACTTC,CASSQEVTTEQYF
TRBD2,.,TRBV10-1,TRBJ2-3,TGCGCCAGCAGTGAGGGACGACTAGCGGGTTTCACAGATACGCAGTATTTT,CASSEGRLAGFTDTQYF
.,.,TRBV6-5,TRBJ1-2,TGTGCCAGCAGTTACGACCGCCAGTATGGCTACACCTTC,CASSYDRQYGYTF
.,.,TRBV28,TRBJ1-4,TGTGCCACCCAGGACACCAAAAGCGAAAAACTGTTTTTT,CATQDTKSEKLFF
.,.,TRBV19,TRBJ1-5,TGTGCCAGTAGTATTTCGGGACGGAGTAGCAATCAGCCCCAGCATTTT,CASSISGRSSNQPQHF
.,.,TRBV5-6,TRBJ2-7,TGTGCCAGCAGCTTGGGGGGCTATGCCTCCTACGAGCAGTACTTC,CASSLGGYASYEQYF
TRBD1,.,TRBV2,TRBJ2-2,TGTGCCAGCAGTGTCCGGACAGGGCCTCCCGGGGAGCTGTTTTTT,CASSVRTGPPGELFF
TRBD1,.,TRBV9,TRBJ2-7,TGTGCCAGCAGCGTCCAGGGGGCCTCCTACGAGCAGTACTTC,CASSVQGASYEQYF
.,.,TRBV11-2,TRBJ2-7,TGTGCCAGCAGCTTAGGAACTAGGCAGGGTCCCTACGAGCAGTACTTC,CASSLGTRQGPYEQYF
.,.,TRBV6-6,TRBJ2-7,TGTGCCAGCAGTCCACAATTTCGCAGACAGTTCTCCTACGAGCAGTACTTC,CASSPQFRRQFSYEQYF
TRBD2,.,TRBV6-5,TRBJ2-2,TGTGCCAGCAGGACTAGCGGGAGTCTCGGGGAGCTGTTTTTT,CASRTSGSLGELFF
TRBD1,.,TRBV19,TRBJ1-5,TGTGCCAGTAGTATTGGGGTGGGACAGGGATCCTTTATAAATCAGCCCCAGCATTTT,CASSIGVGQGSFINQPQHF
.,few,TRBV2,TRBJ1-2,TGTGCCAGCAGTGAAGCGCTTAGTACGGCCTATGGCTACACCTTC,CASSEALSTAYGYTF
.,.,TRBV11-2,TRBJ2-5,TGTGCCAGCAGGCAGGTGGGAGAGACCCAGTACTTC,CASRQVGETQYF
.,.,TRBV19,TRBJ2-7,TGTGCCAGTAGTCACGGCGGGGCTCGCTCCTACGAGCAGTACTTC,CASSHGGARSYEQYF
.,.,TRBV28,TRBJ1-5,TGTGCCACCCTACAGGTGCTTGGCAATCAGCCCCAGCATTTT,CATLQVLGNQPQHF
TRBD1,.,TRBV30,TRBJ1-3,TGTGCCTCCAGGGGGCGCCCCCAAAACACCATATATTTT,CASRGRPQNTIYF
.,.,TRBV29-1,TRBJ1-1,TGCAGCGTTACAAAGGGGGGAGAAGCTTTCTTT,CSVTKGGEAFF
TRBD2,.,TRBV5-1,TRBJ2-1,TGCGCCAGCAGCTCTGCCCTAGCGGGAGATTATGATGAGCAGTTCTTC,CASSSALAGDYDEQFF
TRBD1,once,TRBV28,TRBJ2-3,TGTGCCAGCAGTCGCCGACAGGGCCCCTCAGATACGCAGTATTTT,CASSRRQGPSDTQYF
.,.,TRBV5-4,TRBJ1-1,TGTGCCAGCAGCTTGGCGGGGCGTACTGAAGCTTTCTTT,CASSLAGRTEAFF
TRBD1,once,TRBV11-2,TRBJ1-2,TGTGCCAGCAGCTTAGGAACGTTGGACAGGGTCGGCTACACCTTC,CASSLGTLDRVGYTF
TRBD1,.,TRBV10-3,TRBJ1-1,TGTGCCATCAGAGCTCCGGGACAGGGAGCCTTTAACACTGAAGCTTTCTTT,CAIRAPGQGAFNTEAFF
TRBD1,.,TRBV10-3,TRBJ1-4,TGTGCCATCAGTGAGTCGAGAGGGGGCACGACTAATGAAAAACTGTTTTTT,CAISESRGGTTNEKLFF
.,.,TRBV30,TRBJ2-4,TGTGCCTGGAGTTTGGGAATTGGCCCCACAAGAAACATTCAGTACTTC,CAWSLGIGPTRNIQYF
.,.,TRBV10-3,TRBJ2-5,TGTGCCATCAGTGGTGGAGAGACCCAGTACTTC,CAISGGETQYF
.,.,TRBV5-4,TRBJ2-6,TGTGCCAGCAACCGCGAAGAGGGTTCAGGGGCCAACGTCCTGACTTTC,CASNREEGSGANVLTF
TRBD1,.,TRBV25-1,TRBJ1-2,TGTGCCAGCACTACGGACAGGAACTATGGCTACACCTTC,CASTTDRNYGYTF
.,.,TRBV28,TRBJ2-6,TGTGCCAGCAGTTTGGCCATTTCTGGGGCCAACGTCCTGACTTTC,CASSLAISGANVLTF
TRBD1,.,TRBV5-1,TRBJ1-1,TGCGCCAGCAGCGGATCGGGACAGCCGAACACTGAAGCTTTCTTT,CASSGSGQPNTEAFF
.,.,TRBV28,TRBJ2-3,TGTGCCAGCAGTTCAACTCCCAGAGTTGGGTTGGGGGATACGCAGTATTTT,CASSSTPRVGLGDTQYF
.,.,TRBV5-4,TRBJ2-5,TGTGCCAGCAGCCAACGATACGACAGGATTACAGAGACCCAGTACTTC,CASSQRYDRITETQYF
.,.,TRBV18,TRBJ1-1,TGTGCCAGCTCACCCCAGGCCAATATGAACACTGAAGCTTTCTTT,CASSPQANMNTEAFF
TRBD1,few,TRBV30,TRBJ1-4,TGTGCCTGGCTCGAGACAGGGACTGAAAAACTGTTTTTT,CAWLETGTEKLFF
.,.,TRBV7-2,TRBJ2-7,TGTGCCAGCAGCTTTGGATTGTTGAGACAGGCCTACGAGCAGTACTTC,CASSFGLLRQAYEQYF
TRBD1,.,TRBV29-1,TRBJ1-1,TGCAGCGGAACGACAGGGGGCGCGGACACTGAAGCTTTCTTT,CSGTTGGADTEAFF
.,.,TRBV12-3/TRBV12-4,TRBJ1-5,TGTGCCAGCAGTTTTAACCCAGGTCAGCCCCAGCATTTT,CASSFNPGQPQHF
.,.,TRBV5-1,TRBJ2-1,TGCGCCAGCAACCCCGGATCCCTGACGGGCGATGAGCAGTTCTTC,CASNPGSLTGDEQFF
TRBD1,.,TRBV10-3,TRBJ2-1,TGTGCCATCAGTGAGTCTACAGGGGGGTTTTACAATGAGCAGTTCTTC,CAISESTGGFYNEQFF
TRBD1,once,TRBV28,TRBJ2-5,TGTGCCAGCAGTTTTGGGGGACAGGGAGGAGAGACCCAGTACTTC,CASSFGGQGGETQYF
.,.,TRBV7-9,TRBJ2-1,TGTGCCAGGTCACGGGTTTCCTACAATGAGCAGTTCTTC,CARSRVSYNEQFF
.,.,TRBV10-1,TRBJ1-6,TGCGCCAGCAGTTTTGGGGATTCACCCCTCCACTTT,CASSFGDSPLHF
.,.,TRBV7-2,TRBJ1-2,TGTGCCAGCAGCACTTACGGGGTGAAAAACTATGGCTACACCTTC,CASSTYGVKNYGYTF
.,.,TRBV29-1,TRBJ2-7,TGCAGCGTTGCGAGAAGCGGGCTCTACGAGCAGTACTTC,CSVARSGLYEQYF
TRBD1,.,TRBV5-6,TRBJ2-5,TGTGCCAGCAGCAGGGACAGGTTAGAGACCCAGTACTTC,CASSRDRLETQYF
TRBD2,.,TRBV7-9,TRBJ2-7,TGTGCCAGCAGCTTAACGCTAGCGGGAGCCTACGAGCAGTACTTC,CASSLTLAGAYEQYF
.,.,TRBV2,TRBJ1-1,TGTGCCACTTCGAGGGAGGGGAACACTGAAGCTTTCTTT,CATSREGNTEAFF
TRBD1,.,TRBV15,TRBJ1-1,TGTGCCACCAGCAGAGCCGGGACAGGGGGCCGCGGAGCTTTCTTT,CATSRAGTGGRGAFF
.,.,TRBV9,TRBJ2-1,TGTGCCAGCAGCCCTCGGGGCGGAGGGGAGAATGAGCAGTTCTTC,CASSPRGGGENEQFF
.,.,TRBV2,TRBJ2-2,TGTGCCAGCAGTGAGGGTCAGGGCGACACCGGGGAGCTGTTTTTT,CASSEGQGDTGELFF
.,.,TRBV18,TRBJ2-1,TGTGCCAGCTCGCCGATCGACAATGAGCAGTTCTTC,CASSPIDNEQFF
TRBD2,.,TRBV23-1,TRBJ2-3,TGCGCCAGCAGTCAATTCGGGACTAGCGGAAACCCGACCCCCACAGATACGCAGTATTTT,CASSQFGTSGNPTPTDTQYF